Following are 16 T cell receptor beta chains from one sample sequenced in a study of T cells in Graves' hyperthyroidism and ophthalmopathy. RNA transcripts were the template for amplifying TCR beta CDR3 regions. First-round RT-PCR of the TCR CDR3 relied on the HTBI primer set. TCRdb reprocessed the multiplex PCR reads with MiXCR, giving one entry per CDR3 protein. The table shows about 760,000 distinct CDR3 sequences, with approximately 40% occurring only once. Sequencing was carried out using blood. The receptors were gathered from a woman in her 40s with Graves' hyperthyroidism.

This rearrangement joins TRBV29-1 to TRBJ1-2, with D possibly TRBD1 on 6 matching bases. V was shortened by 8 bases and J by 7 bases, with 17 bases between the two germline ends. Germline CDR1 reads SQVTM; CDR2 reads ANQGSEA. The CDR3 consists of 12 residues. The CDR3: CSSLAQGFGYTF. The CDR3, as DNA: TGCAGCAGTTTAGCGCAGGGGTTTGGCTACACCTTC.

With regard to this clonotype: With a much larger clone just one base away, this may be a read error. The gene calls are TRBV7-9 and TRBJ1-2; no clear D. Germline assignment: CDR1 SEHNR and CDR2 FQNEAQ (reference sequence). The CDR3 runs to 15 residues. The CDR3 reads CASGLMPEPTHGYTF. CDR3 DNA: TGTGCCAGCGGCTTAATGCCAGAACCTACCCATGGCTACACCTTC.

This clonotype occurred a few times. V is TRBV7-2 and J is TRBJ2-5, with unresolved D. The CDR3 totals 9 residues. Trimming cost V 9 bases and J 7 bases, with 6 bases left between them. CDR1 SGHTA and CDR2 FQGNSA come from the germline V gene. Written as DNA, the CDR3 is TGTGCCAGTTCCGGGACCCAGTACTTC. It encodes CASSGTQYF.

In its sample, this clonotype was seen many times. V and J are TRBV29-1 and TRBJ2-2; the D is unclear. V lost 1 base and J 4 bases, leaving 10 bases between the germline ends. Germline V gene sequence: CDR1 SQVTM, CDR2 ANQGSEA. The CDR3 loop spans 14 amino acids. In DNA, the CDR3 is TGCAGCGTTGAAGTTGGGATAGTCACCGGGGAGCTGTTTTTT. Amino acids: CSVEVGIVTGELFF.

This clonotype was detected only a few times. The chain links TRBV28 to TRBJ1-2; 9 nucleotides match TRBD1. The CDR3 totals 13 residues. CDR1 MDHEN and CDR2 SYDVKM come from the germline V gene. After removal of 6 bases from V and 8 bases from J, the junction contained 7 bases not matched to a gene. CDR3 region: CASRQQGAEGYTF. The DNA for the CDR3 is TGTGCCAGCAGGCAACAGGGGGCGGAGGGCTACACCTTC.

This clonotype was counted a few times. The V call is TRBV6-2 or TRBV6-3, the J call TRBJ1-5, with 8 bases fitting TRBD1. The V gene's germline CDR1 is MNHEY and CDR2 SVGEGT. With V trimmed by 8 bases and J by 1 base, 19 bases remained unmatched. This CDR3 has 19 amino acids. CDR3 coding DNA: TGTGCCAGCGGGGTTCCGCAGACAGGGGAGGTACGGAGCAATCAGCCCCAGCATTTT. This translates into CASGVPQTGEVRSNQPQHF.

This clonotype has more than one count but fewer than ten. V gene TRBV12-3 or TRBV12-4 combines with J gene TRBJ2-7, with D perhaps TRBD1 (6 bases). The CDR3 runs to 14 residues. The V gene lost 1 base and the J gene lost 5 bases, with 12 bases spanning the gap. CDR3 DNA sequence: TGTGCCAGCAGTTTAGTAGGGGGTGGGAACGAGCAGTACTTC. This sequence encodes CASSLVGGGNEQYF.

The chain couples TRBV6-5 to TRBJ1-1, with TRBD1 identical over 7 bases. Germline loops: CDR1 MNHEY, CDR2 SVGAGI. The CDR3 consists of 14 residues. J was trimmed by 6 bases and V by 4 bases; bases with no gene match: 8. CDR3 bases: TGTGCCAGCAGTTCCGGAGGGGGCATCGCTGAAGCTTTCTTT. Amino acids: CASSSGGGIAEAFF.

This chain uses TRBV20-1 with TRBJ1-1; D may be TRBD1 (5 bases). This CDR3 is built from 14 residues. CDR1 and CDR2 from the germline V gene are DFQATT and SNEGSKA (reference sequence). Trimming pared 0 bases from V and 3 bases from J, leaving 11 bases between. CDR3 sequence: CSARDQGPYTEAFF. As DNA, the CDR3 is TGCAGTGCTAGAGATCAGGGCCCTTACACTGAAGCTTTCTTT.

This clonotype was seen repeatedly, ten times or more. CDR3 loop: CASSPLGMMGQPQHF. In DNA, the CDR3 is TGTGCCAGTAGTCCTTTGGGAATGATGGGTCAGCCCCAGCATTTT. V is TRBV19 and J is TRBJ1-5; no firm D call. The CDR3 runs to 15 residues. Germline CDR1 LNHDA, CDR2 SQIVND (reference sequence). The V end lost 5 bases, the J end lost 6 bases, and 17 bases lay between the germline ends.

There are many counts of this clonotype. The V gene is TRBV25-1, the J gene TRBJ1-4; 9 bases align to TRBD1. The V gene's germline CDR1 is MGHDK and CDR2 SYGVNS. V was clipped by 6 bases and J by 7 bases; unmatched bases: 12. The CDR3 length is 16 residues. DNA of the CDR3: TGTGCCAGCAGCGATATCACAGGGGGCTGGGTTGAAAAACTGTTTTTT. Encoded protein: CASSDITGGWVEKLFF.

This clonotype was seen more than once but under ten times. In nucleotides, the CDR3 is TGTGCCACCCTTCCTAGCTATCCCTACGAGCAGTACTTC. Translating gives CATLPSYPYEQYF. This rearrangement joins TRBV6-1 to TRBJ2-7; TRBD2 might be the D (5 bases). This CDR3 spans 13 amino acids. The ends were cut back, 10 bases at V and 2 bases at J, with 15 bases in the middle. In germline, CDR1 is MNHNS, CDR2 SASEGT.

This clonotype appeared a few times. The rearrangement uses TRBV4-3 and TRBJ2-7, with D unclear. Germline V gene sequence: CDR1 LGHNA, CDR2 YSLEER. The CDR3 extends over 14 amino acids. V was pared by 1 base and J by 3 bases, with 10 bases between. This CDR3 reads CASSQGRIGYEQYF. Here the CDR3 DNA reads TGCGCCAGCAGCCAAGGTCGCATCGGCTACGAGCAGTACTTC.

The rearrangement links TRBV27 to TRBJ2-7; D may be TRBD1 (6 bases). The length of the CDR3 is 15 residues. The ends were cut back, 3 bases at V and 3 bases at J, with 15 bases in the middle. Germline V gives CDR1 MNHEY, CDR2 SMNVEV (reference sequence). The CDR3 sequence: CASSFKGDGLYEQYF. DNA for the CDR3: TGTGCCAGCAGTTTTAAGGGGGACGGTCTCTACGAGCAGTACTTC.

This clonotype was found many times. The rearrangement links TRBV20-1 to TRBJ2-5; D gene uncertain. The CDR3 has 12 amino acids. Germline V gene sequence: CDR1 DFQATT, CDR2 SNEGSKA (reference sequence). V lost 2 bases to trimming and J lost 4 bases, with 8 bases between them. This chain's CDR3 is CSARKIGETQYF. DNA of the CDR3: TGCAGTGCTAGAAAGATTGGAGAGACCCAGTACTTC.

This clonotype was counted many times. The chain combines TRBV29-1 with TRBJ1-3; D unclear. There are 14 residues in the CDR3. The V end was cut by 4 bases, the J end by 0 bases, with 10 bases between. Germline CDR1 reads SQVTM; CDR2 reads ANQGSEA. CDR3 sequence reads: CSVGRSDSGNTIYF. The CDR3 nucleotides read TGCAGCGTTGGACGGAGCGACTCTGGAAACACCATATATTTT.